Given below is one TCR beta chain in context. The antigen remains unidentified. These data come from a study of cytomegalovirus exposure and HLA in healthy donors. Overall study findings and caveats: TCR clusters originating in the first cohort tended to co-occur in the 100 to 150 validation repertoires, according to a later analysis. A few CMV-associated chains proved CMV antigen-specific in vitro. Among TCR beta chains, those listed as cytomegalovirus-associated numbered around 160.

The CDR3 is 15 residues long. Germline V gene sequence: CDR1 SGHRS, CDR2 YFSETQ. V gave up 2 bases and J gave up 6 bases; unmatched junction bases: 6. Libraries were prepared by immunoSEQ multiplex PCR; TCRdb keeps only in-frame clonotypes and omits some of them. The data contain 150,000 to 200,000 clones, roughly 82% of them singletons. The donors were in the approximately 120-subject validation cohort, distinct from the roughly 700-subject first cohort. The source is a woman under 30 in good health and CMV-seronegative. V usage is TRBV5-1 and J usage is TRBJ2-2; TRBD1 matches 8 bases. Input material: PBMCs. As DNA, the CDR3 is TGCGCCAGCAGCTTTTCGGACAGGGCATCCGGGGAGCTGTTTTTT. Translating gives CASSFSDRASGELFF.